This T cell receptor (beta chain) originates from a study of monozygotic twins with inflammatory bowel disease. Study-level points and caveats: On the inverse Simpson index, IBD patients scored lower for TCRbeta diversity than healthy co-twins.

In regard to this clonotype: Antigen: not known.

After re-calling the 5' RACE reads, TCRdb lists one entry per CDR3 protein, DNA absent. The sample data list 440,000 or so distinct CDR3 sequences. This receptor was obtained from a human donor with ulcerative colitis or Crohn's disease, or a healthy co-twin of an affected twin (not recorded which). The sample taken for sequencing was blood.

The CDR3 loop reads CASSFRGANVLTF. J is TRBJ2-6 and V is TRBV5-6. Germline CDR1 and CDR2: SGHDT and YYEEEE. This CDR3 region has 13 residues.